Listed here are 7 T cell receptor beta chains from one sample, sequenced in a study of cytomegalovirus exposure and HLA in healthy donors. Vbeta (60) and Jbeta (13) primers were used in the PCR. TCRdb's copy holds only in-frame clones and misses some; the assay was immunoSEQ multiplex PCR. The sample includes some 200,000 clones, less than 85% of them seen just once. Input material: PBMCs. These receptors were collected from a girl aged 2 to 10 in good health and CMV-seronegative.

The CDR3 sequence is CASSLVPSYNEQFF. The CDR3 DNA follows: TGTGCCAGCAGCTTGGTGCCCAGCTACAATGAGCAGTTCTTC. The chain links TRBV5-5 to TRBJ2-1; no reliable D call. V lost 0 bases and J lost 3, with 7 bases in between. Germline V gene sequence: CDR1 SGHKS, CDR2 YYEKEE (reference sequence). The CDR3 totals 14 residues.

CDR3 sequence (DNA): TGTGCCAGCAGTGAAGCTTTACGAGGAAACTCTGGAAACACCATATATTTT. Amino acids: CASSEALRGNSGNTIYF. The J gene is TRBJ1-3, the V gene TRBV6-1; D is ambiguous. The germline V gene encodes CDR1 MNHNS and CDR2 SASEGT. V was shortened by 0 bases and J by 0 bases, with 12 bases between the two germline ends. CDR3 length equals 17 residues.

The chain couples TRBV1 to TRBJ1-4. TRBV1 is reported as a pseudogene. This CDR3 has 16 residues. In DNA form, the CDR3 reads TGCACCAGCAGGACCTCCATCGGGGAATTTAATGAAAAACTGTTTTTT. Protein sequence: CTSRTSIGEFNEKLFF.

The chain is built from TRBV19 and TRBJ2-7; 8 positions agree with TRBD2. V dropped 10 bases and J dropped 0; count of bases not matched to a gene: 8. Germline-derived CDR1 and CDR2 are LNHDA and SQIVND (reference sequence). The CDR3 contains 14 residues. CDR3 DNA sequence: TGTGCCACCGCAGCGGGGGCCCTCTCCTACGAGCAGTACTTC. Translation gives CATAAGALSYEQYF.

V usage is TRBV10-3 and J usage is TRBJ1-2; no definite D call. The germline V and J ends were trimmed by 3 bases and 5 bases, with 10 bases remaining between them. There are 13 residues in the CDR3. Germline V CDR1 and CDR2: ENHRY, SYGVKD. CDR3 coding DNA: TGTGCCATCAGTGATGCGGGAGATTATGGCTACACCTTC. It yields the protein CAISDAGDYGYTF.

The V and J genes are TRBV5-4 and TRBJ2-7, with TRBD2 identical over 8 bases. V shed 4 bases and J 5 bases; nucleotides not matched to a gene: 8. In germline, CDR1 is SGHNT, CDR2 YYREEE (reference sequence). The CDR3 is 14 residues long. This CDR3 reads CASSLTGTRDEQYF. CDR3 DNA sequence: TGTGCCAGCAGCCTCACCGGGACTAGGGACGAGCAGTACTTC.

The chain employs TRBV11-1 and TRBJ2-7, with 9 bases matching TRBD1. Trimming removed 5 bases from V and 0 bases from J; junction bases left unmatched: 5. Germline V gene data show CDR1 as SGHAT and CDR2 as FQDESV (reference sequence). The CDR3 consists of 15 residues. CDR3 DNA: TGTGCCAGCAGCCTAGGGACAGGGCTCTCCTACGAGCAGTACTTC. Translating it yields CASSLGTGLSYEQYF.